The entry below describes one T cell receptor (beta chain). Its antigen remains unidentified. The sample comes from a study of shared clonotypes between healthy human individuals. Findings and caveats of the study: Generally, naive subsets (rather than memory subsets) showed larger estimated richness.

An assay was performed, and its level was deep. Measured with immunoSEQ multiplex PCR; TCRdb has only the in-frame clones, and not every one. This sample carries roughly 1,500,000 clones, just under 99% of them seen once, and the ten largest clones take about 0.34%. Trimming removed 3 bases from V and 5 bases from J, with 5 bases in between. The CDR3 has 12 amino acids. Germline V gene data show CDR1 as MDHEN and CDR2 as SYDVKM. The chain combines TRBV28 with TRBJ1-5, with D unresolved. The sample comprised naive CD4+ T cells sorted from blood. Subset reported: CD45RA+ positively selected. The clonotype originates from a man aged 30-40 years in good health. The DNA of the CDR3 is TGTGCCAGCAGTTTGGCGGATCAGCCCCAGCATTTT. It yields the protein CASSLADQPQHF.